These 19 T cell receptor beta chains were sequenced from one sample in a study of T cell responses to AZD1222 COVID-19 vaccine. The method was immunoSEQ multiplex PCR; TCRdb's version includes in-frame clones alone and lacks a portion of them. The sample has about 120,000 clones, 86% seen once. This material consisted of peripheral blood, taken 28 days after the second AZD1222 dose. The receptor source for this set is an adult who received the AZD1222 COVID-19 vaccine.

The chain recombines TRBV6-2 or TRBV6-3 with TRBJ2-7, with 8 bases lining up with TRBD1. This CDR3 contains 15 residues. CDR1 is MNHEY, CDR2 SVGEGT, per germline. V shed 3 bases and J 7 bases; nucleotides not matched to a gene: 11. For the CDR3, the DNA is TGTGCCAGCAGTTATCTTGGACAGGGCGTGGGGGAGCAGTACTTC. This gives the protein CASSYLGQGVGEQYF.

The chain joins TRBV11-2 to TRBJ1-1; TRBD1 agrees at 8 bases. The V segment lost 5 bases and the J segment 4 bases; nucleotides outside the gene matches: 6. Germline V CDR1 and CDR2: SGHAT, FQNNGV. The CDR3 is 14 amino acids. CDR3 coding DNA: TGTGCCAGCAGCCCTCTACAGGGGGTCACTGAAGCTTTCTTT. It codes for CASSPLQGVTEAFF.

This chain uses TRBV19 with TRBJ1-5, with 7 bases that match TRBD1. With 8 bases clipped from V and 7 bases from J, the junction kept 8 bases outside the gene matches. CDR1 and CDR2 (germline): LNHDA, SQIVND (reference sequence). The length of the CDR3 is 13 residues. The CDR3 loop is CASGTEASQPQHF. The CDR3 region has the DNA TGTGCCAGTGGGACAGAGGCAAGCCAGCCCCAGCATTTT.

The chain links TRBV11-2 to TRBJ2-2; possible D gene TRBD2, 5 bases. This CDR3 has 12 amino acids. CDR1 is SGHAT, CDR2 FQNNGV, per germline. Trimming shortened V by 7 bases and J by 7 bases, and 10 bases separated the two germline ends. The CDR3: CASNPEGGELFF. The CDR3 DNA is TGTGCCAGCAACCCCGAGGGCGGGGAGCTGTTTTTT.

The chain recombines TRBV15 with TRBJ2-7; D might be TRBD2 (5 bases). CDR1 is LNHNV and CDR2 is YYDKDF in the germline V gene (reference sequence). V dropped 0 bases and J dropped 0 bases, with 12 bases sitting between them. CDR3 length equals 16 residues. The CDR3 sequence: CATSRDRTVGSYEQYF. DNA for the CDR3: TGTGCCACCAGCAGAGACCGGACTGTGGGCTCCTACGAGCAGTACTTC.

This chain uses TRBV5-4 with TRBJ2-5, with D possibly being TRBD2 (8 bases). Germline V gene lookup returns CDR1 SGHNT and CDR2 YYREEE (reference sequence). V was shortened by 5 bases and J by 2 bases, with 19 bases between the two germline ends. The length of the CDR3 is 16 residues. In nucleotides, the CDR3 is TGTGCCAGCAGAACGGGAGGGGGCCGGGGGCAAGAGACCCAGTACTTC. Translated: CASRTGGGRGQETQYF. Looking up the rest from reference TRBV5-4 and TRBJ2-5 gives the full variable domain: ETGVTQSPTHLIKTRGQQVTLRCSSQSGHNTVSWYQQALGQGPQFIFQYYREEENGRGNFPPRFSGLQFPNYSSELNVNALELDDSALYLCASRTGGGRGQETQYFGPGTRLLVL.

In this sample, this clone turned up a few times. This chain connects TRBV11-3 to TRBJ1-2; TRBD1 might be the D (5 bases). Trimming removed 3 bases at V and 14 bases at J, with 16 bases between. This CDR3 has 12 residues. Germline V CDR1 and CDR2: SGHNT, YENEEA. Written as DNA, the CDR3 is TGTGCCAGCAGCTTTGGGGGATCCACCCAAACCTTC. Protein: CASSFGGSTQTF.

This CDR3 is CASSPTGGVHQPQHF. The CDR3 nucleotides are TGTGCCAGCAGCCCAACAGGGGGCGTTCATCAGCCCCAGCATTTT. This sequence joins TRBV7-9 and TRBJ1-5; TRBD1 aligns across 9 bases. Germline V gene lookup returns CDR1 SEHNR and CDR2 FQNEAQ (reference sequence). After removal of 5 bases from V and 5 bases from J, the junction contained 7 bases not matched to a gene. The CDR3 has 15 amino acids.

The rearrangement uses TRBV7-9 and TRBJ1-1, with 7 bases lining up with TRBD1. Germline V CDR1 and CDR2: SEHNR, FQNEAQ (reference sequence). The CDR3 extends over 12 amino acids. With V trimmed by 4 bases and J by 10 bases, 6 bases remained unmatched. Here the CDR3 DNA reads TGTGCCAGCAGCTGGGACAGCCGCGTAGCTTTCTTT. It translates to CASSWDSRVAFF.

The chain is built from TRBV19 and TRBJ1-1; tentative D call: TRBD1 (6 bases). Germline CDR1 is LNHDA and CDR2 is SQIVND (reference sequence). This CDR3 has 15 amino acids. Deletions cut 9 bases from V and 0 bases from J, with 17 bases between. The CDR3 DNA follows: TGTGCCAGCGACGGACAGCGATATATGAACACTGAAGCTTTCTTT. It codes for CASDGQRYMNTEAFF. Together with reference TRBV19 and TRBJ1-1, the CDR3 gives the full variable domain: DGGITQSPKYLFRKEGQNVTLSCEQNLNHDAMYWYRQDPGQGLRLIYYSQIVNDFQKGDIAEGYSVSREKKESFPLTVTSAQKNPTAFYLCASDGQRYMNTEAFFGQGTRLTVV.

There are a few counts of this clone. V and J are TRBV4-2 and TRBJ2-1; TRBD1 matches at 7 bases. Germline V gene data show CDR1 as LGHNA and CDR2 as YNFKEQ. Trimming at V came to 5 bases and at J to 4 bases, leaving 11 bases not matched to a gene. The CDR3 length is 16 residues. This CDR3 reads CASSAPDRVVYNEQFF. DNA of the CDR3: TGTGCCAGCAGCGCCCCCGACAGGGTAGTATACAATGAGCAGTTCTTC.

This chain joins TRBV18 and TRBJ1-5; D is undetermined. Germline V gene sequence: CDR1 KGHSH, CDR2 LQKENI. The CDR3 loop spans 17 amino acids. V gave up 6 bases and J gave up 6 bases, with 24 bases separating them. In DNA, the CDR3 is TGTGCCAGCTCCCGCGTTGAGGCGGGAGAAATCGGTCAGCCCCAGCATTTT. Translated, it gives CASSRVEAGEIGQPQHF.

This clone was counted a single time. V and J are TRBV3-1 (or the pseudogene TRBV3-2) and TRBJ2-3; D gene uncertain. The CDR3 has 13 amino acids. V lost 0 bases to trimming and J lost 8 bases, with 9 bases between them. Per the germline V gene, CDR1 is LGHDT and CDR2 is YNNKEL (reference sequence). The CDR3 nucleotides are TGTGCCAGCAGCCAAGAATCCGTTGGTACGCAGTATTTT. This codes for CASSQESVGTQYF.

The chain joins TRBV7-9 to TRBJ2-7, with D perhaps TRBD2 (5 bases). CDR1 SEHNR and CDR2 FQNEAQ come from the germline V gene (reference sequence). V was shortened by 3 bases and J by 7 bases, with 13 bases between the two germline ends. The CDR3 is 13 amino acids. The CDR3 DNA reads TGTGCCAGCAGCTTGTTGGCGGGTGGGGAGCAGTACTTC. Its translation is CASSLLAGGEQYF.

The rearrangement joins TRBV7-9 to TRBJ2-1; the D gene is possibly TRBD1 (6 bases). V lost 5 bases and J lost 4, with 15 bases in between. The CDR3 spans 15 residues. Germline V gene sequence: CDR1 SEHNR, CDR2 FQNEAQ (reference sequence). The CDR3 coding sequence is TGTGCCAGCAGCGATCGACAGGCAGGATACAATGAGCAGTTCTTC. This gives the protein CASSDRQAGYNEQFF.

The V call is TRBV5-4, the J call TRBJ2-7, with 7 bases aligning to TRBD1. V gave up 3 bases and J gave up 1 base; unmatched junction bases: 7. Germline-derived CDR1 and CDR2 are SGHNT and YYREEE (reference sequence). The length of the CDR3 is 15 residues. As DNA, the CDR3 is TGTGCCAGCAGCTACACGGGACAGTGGTCCTACGAGCAGTACTTC. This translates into CASSYTGQWSYEQYF.

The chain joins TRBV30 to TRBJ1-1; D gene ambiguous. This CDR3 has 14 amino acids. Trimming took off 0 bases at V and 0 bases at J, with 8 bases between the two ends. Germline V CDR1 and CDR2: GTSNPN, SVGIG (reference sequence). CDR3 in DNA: TGTGCCTGGAGTGTTACCGGGTTGAACACTGAAGCTTTCTTT. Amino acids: CAWSVTGLNTEAFF. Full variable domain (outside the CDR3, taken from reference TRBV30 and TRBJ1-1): SQTIHQWPATLVQPVGSPLSLECTVEGTSNPNLYWYRQAAGRGLQLLFYSVGIGQISSEVPQNLSASRPQDRQFILSSKKLLLSDSGFYLCAWSVTGLNTEAFFGQGTRLTVV.

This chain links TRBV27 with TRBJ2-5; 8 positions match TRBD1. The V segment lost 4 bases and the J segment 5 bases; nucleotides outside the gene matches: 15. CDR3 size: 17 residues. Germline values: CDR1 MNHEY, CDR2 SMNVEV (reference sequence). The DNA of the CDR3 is TGTGCCAGCAGTTCGCGGACAGGGATCAATCGGGTGGAGACCCAGTACTTC. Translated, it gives CASSSRTGINRVETQYF.

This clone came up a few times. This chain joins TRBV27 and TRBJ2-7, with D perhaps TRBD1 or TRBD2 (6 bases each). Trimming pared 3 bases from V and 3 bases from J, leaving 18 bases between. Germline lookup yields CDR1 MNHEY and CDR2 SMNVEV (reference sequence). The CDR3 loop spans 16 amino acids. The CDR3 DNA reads TGTGCCAGCAGTTTTTCGTACGGAGGAGGGGGCTACGAGCAGTACTTC. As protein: CASSFSYGGGGYEQYF.